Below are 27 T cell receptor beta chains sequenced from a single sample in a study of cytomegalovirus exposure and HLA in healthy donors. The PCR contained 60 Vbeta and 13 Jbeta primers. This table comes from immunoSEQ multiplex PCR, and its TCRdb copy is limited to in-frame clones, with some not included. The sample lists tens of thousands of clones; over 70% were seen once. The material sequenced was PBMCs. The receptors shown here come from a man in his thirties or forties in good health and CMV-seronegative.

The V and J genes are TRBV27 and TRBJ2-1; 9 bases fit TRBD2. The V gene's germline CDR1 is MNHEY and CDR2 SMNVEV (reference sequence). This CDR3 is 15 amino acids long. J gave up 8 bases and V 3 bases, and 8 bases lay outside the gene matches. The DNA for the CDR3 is TGTGCCAGCAGTTTTGTTGCGGGAGGGCGTCATGAGCAGTTCTTC. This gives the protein CASSFVAGGRHEQFF.

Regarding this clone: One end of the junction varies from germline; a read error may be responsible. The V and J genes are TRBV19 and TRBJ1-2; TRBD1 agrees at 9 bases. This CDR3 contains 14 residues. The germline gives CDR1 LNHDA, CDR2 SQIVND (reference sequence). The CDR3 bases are TGTGCCAGTACTTATCCGGGACAGGGCTATGGCTACCCCTTC. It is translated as CASTYPGQGYGYPF.

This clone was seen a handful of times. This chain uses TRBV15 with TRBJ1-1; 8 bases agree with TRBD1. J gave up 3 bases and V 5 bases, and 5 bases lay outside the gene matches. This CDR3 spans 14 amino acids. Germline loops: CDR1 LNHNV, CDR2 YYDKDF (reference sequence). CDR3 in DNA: TGTGCCACCAGCGGGGGACAGGAATACACTGAAGCTTTCTTT. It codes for CATSGGQEYTEAFF.

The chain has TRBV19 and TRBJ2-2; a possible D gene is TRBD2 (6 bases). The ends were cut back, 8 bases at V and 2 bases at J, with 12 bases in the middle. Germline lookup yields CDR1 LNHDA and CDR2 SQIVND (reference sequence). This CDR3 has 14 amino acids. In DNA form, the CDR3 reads TGTGCCAGTCTAGCGATTCGAAACACCGGGGAGCTGTTTTTT. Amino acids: CASLAIRNTGELFF.

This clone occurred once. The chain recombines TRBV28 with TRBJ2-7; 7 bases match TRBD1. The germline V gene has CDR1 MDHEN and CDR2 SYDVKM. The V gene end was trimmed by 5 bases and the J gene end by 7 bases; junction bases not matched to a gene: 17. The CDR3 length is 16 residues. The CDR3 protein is CASSPSRGRGYGEQYF. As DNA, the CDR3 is TGTGCCAGCAGTCCCTCCCGGGGCAGGGGGTATGGGGAGCAGTACTTC.

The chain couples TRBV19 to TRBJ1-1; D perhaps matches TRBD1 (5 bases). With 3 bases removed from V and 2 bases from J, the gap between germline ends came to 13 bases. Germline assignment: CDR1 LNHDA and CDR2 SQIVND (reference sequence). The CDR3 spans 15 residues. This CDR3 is CASSIPDRSNTEAFF. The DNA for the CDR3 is TGTGCCAGTAGTATTCCCGACAGATCAAACACTGAAGCTTTCTTT.

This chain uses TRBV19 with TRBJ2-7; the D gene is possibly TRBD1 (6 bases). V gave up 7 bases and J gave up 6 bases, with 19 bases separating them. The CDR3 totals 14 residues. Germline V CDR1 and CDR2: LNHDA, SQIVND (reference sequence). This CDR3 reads CASTPTGSVREQYF. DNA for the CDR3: TGTGCCAGTACCCCGACAGGTTCGGTCCGCGAGCAGTACTTC.

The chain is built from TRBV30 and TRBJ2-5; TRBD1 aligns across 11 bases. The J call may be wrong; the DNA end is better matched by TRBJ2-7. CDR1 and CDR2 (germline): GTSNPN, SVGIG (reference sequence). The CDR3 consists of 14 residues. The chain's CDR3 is CAWRGTGGVGEQYF. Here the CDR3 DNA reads TGTGCCTGGAGGGGGACAGGGGGTGTAGGCGAGCAGTACTTC.

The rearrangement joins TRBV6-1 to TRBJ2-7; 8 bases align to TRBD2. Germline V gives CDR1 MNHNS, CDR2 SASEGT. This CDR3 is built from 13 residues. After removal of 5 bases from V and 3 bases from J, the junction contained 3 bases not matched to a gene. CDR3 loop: CASSIAGLYEQYF. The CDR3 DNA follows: TGTGCCAGCAGTATAGCGGGACTCTACGAGCAGTACTTC.

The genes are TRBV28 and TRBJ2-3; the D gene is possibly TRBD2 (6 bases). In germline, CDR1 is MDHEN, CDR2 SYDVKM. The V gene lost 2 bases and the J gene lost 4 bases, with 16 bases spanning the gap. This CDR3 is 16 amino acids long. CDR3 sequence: CASSLLFRGRPDTQYF. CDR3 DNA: TGTGCCAGCAGTTTACTGTTCCGGGGGAGACCAGATACGCAGTATTTT.

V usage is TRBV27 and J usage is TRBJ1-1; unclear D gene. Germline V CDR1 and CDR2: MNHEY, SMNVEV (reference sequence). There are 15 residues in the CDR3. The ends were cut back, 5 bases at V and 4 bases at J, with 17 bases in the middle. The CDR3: CASSPPVGSGTEAFF. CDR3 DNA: TGTGCCAGCAGTCCGCCCGTAGGATCGGGCACTGAAGCTTTCTTT.

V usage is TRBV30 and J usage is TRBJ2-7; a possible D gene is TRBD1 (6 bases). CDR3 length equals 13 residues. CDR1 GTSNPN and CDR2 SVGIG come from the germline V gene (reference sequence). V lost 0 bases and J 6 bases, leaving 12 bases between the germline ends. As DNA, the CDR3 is TGTGCCTGGAGTGTACAGGGTTCACGCGAGCAGTACTTC. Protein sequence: CAWSVQGSREQYF.

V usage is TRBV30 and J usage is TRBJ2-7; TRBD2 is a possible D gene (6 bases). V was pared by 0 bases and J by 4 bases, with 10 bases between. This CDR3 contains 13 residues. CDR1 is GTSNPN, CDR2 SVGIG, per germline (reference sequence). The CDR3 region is CAWSVGGPYEQYF. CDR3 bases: TGTGCCTGGAGTGTGGGGGGACCTTACGAGCAGTACTTC.

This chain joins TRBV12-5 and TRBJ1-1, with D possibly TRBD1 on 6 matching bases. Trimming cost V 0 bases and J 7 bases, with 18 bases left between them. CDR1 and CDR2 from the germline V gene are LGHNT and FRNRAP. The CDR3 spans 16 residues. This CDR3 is CASGLVGTTRLVEAFF. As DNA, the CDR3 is TGTGCTAGTGGTTTGGTGGGGACAACCCGGCTCGTTGAAGCTTTCTTT.

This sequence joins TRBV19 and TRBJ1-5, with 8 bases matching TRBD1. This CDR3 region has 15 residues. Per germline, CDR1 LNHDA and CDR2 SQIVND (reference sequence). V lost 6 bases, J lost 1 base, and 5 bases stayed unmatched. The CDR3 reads CASSKDRGSNQPQHF. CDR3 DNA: TGTGCCAGTAGCAAAGACAGGGGAAGCAATCAGCCCCAGCATTTT.

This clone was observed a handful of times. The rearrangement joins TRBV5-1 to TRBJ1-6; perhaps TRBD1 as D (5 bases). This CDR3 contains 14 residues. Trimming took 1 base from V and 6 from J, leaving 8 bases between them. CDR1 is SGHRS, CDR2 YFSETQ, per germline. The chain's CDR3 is CASSLRGLNSPLHF. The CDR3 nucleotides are TGCGCCAGCAGCTTGAGGGGTCTTAATTCACCCCTCCACTTT.

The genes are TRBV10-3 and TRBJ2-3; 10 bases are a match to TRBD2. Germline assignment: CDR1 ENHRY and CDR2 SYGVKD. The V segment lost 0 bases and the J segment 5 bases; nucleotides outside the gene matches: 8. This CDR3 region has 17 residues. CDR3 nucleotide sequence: TGTGCCATCAGTGAGTCGAATCTAGCGGGAGCGAAAGATACGCAGTATTTT. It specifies CAISESNLAGAKDTQYF.

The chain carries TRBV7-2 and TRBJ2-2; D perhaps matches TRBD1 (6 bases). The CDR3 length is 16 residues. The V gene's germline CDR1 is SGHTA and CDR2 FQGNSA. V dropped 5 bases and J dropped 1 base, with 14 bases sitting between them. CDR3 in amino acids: CASSQFLTGNTGELFF. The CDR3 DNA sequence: TGTGCCAGCAGCCAATTTTTGACAGGGAACACCGGGGAGCTGTTTTTT. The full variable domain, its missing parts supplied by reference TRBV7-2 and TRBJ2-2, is GAGVSQSPSNKVTEKGKDVELRCDPISGHTALYWYRQSLGQGLEFLIYFQGNSAPDKSGLPSDRFSAERTGGSVSTLTIQRTQQEDSAVYLCASSQFLTGNTGELFFGEGSRLTVL.

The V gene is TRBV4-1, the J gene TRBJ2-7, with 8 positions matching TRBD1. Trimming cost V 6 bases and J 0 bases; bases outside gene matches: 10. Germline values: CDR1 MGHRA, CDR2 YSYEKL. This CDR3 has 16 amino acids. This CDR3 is CASSTPPGQDSYEQYF. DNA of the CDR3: TGCGCCAGCAGTACCCCCCCGGGACAGGACTCCTACGAGCAGTACTTC.

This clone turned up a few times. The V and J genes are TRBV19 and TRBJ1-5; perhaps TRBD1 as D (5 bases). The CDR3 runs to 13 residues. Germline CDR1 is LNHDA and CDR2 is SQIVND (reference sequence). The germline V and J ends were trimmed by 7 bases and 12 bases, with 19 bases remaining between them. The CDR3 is CASIGAGARLQHF. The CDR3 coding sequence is TGTGCCAGTATAGGGGCAGGTGCTAGGCTCCAGCATTTT.

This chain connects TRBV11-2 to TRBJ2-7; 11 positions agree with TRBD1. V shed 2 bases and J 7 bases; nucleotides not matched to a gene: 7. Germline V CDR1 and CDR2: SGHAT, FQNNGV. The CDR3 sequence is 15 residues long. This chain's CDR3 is CASSLSGTGGKEQYF. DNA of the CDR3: TGTGCCAGCAGCTTATCCGGGACAGGGGGAAAGGAGCAGTACTTC.

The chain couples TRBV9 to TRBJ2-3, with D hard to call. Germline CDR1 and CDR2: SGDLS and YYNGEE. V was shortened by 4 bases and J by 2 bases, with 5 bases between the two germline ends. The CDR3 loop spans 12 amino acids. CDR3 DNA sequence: TGTGCCAGCAGCCCGGTCACAGATACGCAGTATTTT. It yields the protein CASSPVTDTQYF.

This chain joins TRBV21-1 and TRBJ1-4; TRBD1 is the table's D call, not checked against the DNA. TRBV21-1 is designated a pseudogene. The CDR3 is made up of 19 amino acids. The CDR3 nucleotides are TGTGCCAGCAGCAAAGAGGTGCCTGGGTCCGGGACAATCAATGAAAAACTGTTTTTT. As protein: CASSKEVPGSGTINEKLFF.

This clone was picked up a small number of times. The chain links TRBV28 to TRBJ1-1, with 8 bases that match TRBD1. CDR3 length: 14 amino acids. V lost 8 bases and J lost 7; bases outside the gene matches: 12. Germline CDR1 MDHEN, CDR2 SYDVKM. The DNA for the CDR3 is TGTGCCAGCGGACTCGGGACAGGTCCACTTGAAGCTTTCTTT. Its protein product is CASGLGTGPLEAFF.

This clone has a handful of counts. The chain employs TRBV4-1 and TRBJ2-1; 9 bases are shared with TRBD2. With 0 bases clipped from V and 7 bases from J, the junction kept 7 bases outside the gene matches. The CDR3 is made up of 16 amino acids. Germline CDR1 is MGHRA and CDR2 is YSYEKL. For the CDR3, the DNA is TGCGCCAGCAGCCAAGATAACCTAGCGGGACTAAATGAGCAGTTCTTC. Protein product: CASSQDNLAGLNEQFF.

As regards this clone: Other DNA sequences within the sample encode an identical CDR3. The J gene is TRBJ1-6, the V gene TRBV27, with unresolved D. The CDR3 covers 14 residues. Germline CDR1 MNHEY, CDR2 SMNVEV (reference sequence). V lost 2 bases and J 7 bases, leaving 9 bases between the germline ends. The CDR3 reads CASSLRESNSPLHF. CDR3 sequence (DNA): TGTGCCAGCAGTTTAAGGGAGTCGAATTCACCCCTCCACTTT.

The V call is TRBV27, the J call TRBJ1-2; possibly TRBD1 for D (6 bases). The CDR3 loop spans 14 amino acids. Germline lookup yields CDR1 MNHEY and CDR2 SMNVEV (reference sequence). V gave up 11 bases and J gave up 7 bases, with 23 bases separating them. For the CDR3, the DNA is TGTGCCTCAACTCCCCGGCAGGGGCATAGTGGCTACACCTTC. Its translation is CASTPRQGHSGYTF.